The following is a T cell receptor (beta chain) sequence with its context. These data are taken from a study of blood T cell repertoires in COVID-19. Study overall: The United States, Italy and Spain were the sources of the acute and convalescent COVID-19 samples.

Per the original data handling: Reference gene primer amplification gave estimated nucleated cell counts. Clones were read by immunoSEQ multiplex PCR, and TCRdb kept only the in-frame ones, dropping some. Clone size and the V and J calls come from that table; the DNA yielded D and trimming. The sample lists 95,000 to 150,000 clones; around 88% were seen once. This clonotype was sampled from a woman aged 45-65 years with active or convalescent COVID-19. Material: peripheral blood.

In DNA form, the CDR3 reads TGCGCCAGCAGCTCGGGTGACTCTGGGGCCAACGTCCTGACTTTC. It codes for CASSSGDSGANVLTF. J is TRBJ2-6 and V is TRBV5-1; D is unresolved. With 3 bases removed from V and 0 bases from J, the gap between germline ends came to 7 bases. The germline gives CDR1 SGHRS, CDR2 YFSETQ. There are 15 residues in the CDR3.